This is a list of T cell receptor beta chains from one sample in a study of Ad26.COV2.S vaccination and SARS-CoV-2 variants. Profiling relied on immunoSEQ multiplex PCR, and the TCRdb table lists in-frame clones only, not all of them. The table has about 680,000 clones, 89% seen once. Material: peripheral blood, obtained in a trial of Ad26.COV2.S vaccine versus placebo. These receptors originate from a person between 18 and 65 years old who received the Ad26.COV2.S COVID-19 vaccine or a placebo. Both conserved end residues are part of each CDR3. Fields, in order: clone size, V gene, D gene, J gene, CDR3 DNA, CDR3 protein. A D gene is named only where the DNA matches it firmly. Size is omitted from some rows. Given values are once, few, many or a class for expanded clones.

NA	TRBV6-5	TRBD1	TRBJ1-6	TGTGCCAGCAGCCGGGACAGGGAAAATTCACCCCTCCACTTT	CASSRDRENSPLHF
NA	TRBV6-6	TRBD1	TRBJ1-5	TGTGCCAGCAGTTACGGGACAGGGGGTCAGCCCCAGCATTTT	CASSYGTGGQPQHF
NA	TRBV27	TRBD1	TRBJ2-7	TGTGCCAGCAGTTTGGTAGGGACAGGGATCCACGAGCAGTACTTC	CASSLVGTGIHEQYF
NA	TRBV4-2	NA	TRBJ1-6	TGTGCCAGCAGCCAAGAGGAACGGGCGGGGGGGTCACCCCTCCACTTT	CASSQEERAGGSPLHF
NA	TRBV21-1	NA	TRBJ2-3	TGTGCCAGCACCAAACCGGGGCAGTATTTT	CASTKPGQYF
NA	TRBV20-1	NA	TRBJ1-5	TGCAGTGCTAGTGACACACAGGACCTCCAGCCCCAGCATTTT	CSASDTQDLQPQHF
NA	TRBV7-9	NA	TRBJ2-1	TGTGCCAGCAGCTTAGGCGGGACAGCGGATAATGAGCAGTTCTTC	CASSLGGTADNEQFF
NA	TRBV5-4	NA	TRBJ2-7	TGTGCCAGCAGCTGGGACGACTACGAGCAGTACTTC	CASSWDDYEQYF
NA	TRBV19	NA	TRBJ2-2	TGTGCCAGTAAGGTAGGCGGTCCGAACACCGGGGAGCTGTTTTTT	CASKVGGPNTGELFF
NA	TRBV5-1	TRBD2	TRBJ2-1	TGCGCCAGCAGCTTGGAAGGGGGACTAGCGGGAGGGCCCTCCTACAATGAGCAGTTCTTC	CASSLEGGLAGGPSYNEQFF
NA	TRBV7-2	NA	TRBJ1-5	TGTGCCAGCAGCTTACAGGCGGGGAAAGATAATCAGCCCCAGCATTTT	CASSLQAGKDNQPQHF
NA	TRBV19	TRBD1	TRBJ1-5	TGTGCCAGTAGTATAGGTCCAGGGGGAAGCAATCAGCCCCAGCATTTT	CASSIGPGGSNQPQHF
NA	TRBV9	NA	TRBJ1-1	TGTGCCAGCAGCGAAGGGTCCGGGGGGTTCATGAACACTGAAGCTTTCTTT	CASSEGSGGFMNTEAFF
NA	TRBV27	NA	TRBJ1-3	TGTGCCAGCAGACGGACGGGGCATGGAAACACCATATATTTT	CASRRTGHGNTIYF
NA	TRBV30	NA	TRBJ1-5	TGTGCCTGGGCCGTCCGTTTGGATCAGCCCCAGCATTTT	CAWAVRLDQPQHF
NA	TRBV6-5	NA	TRBJ2-3	TGTGCCAGCTTTAGCGGTGGCACAGATACGCAGTATTTT	CASFSGGTDTQYF
few	TRBV5-5	TRBD2	TRBJ2-1	TGTGCCAGCAGCTTAATAAAGGGACTAGCGGGGCACTCTGAGCAGTTCTTC	CASSLIKGLAGHSEQFF
NA	TRBV9	NA	TRBJ2-6	TGTGCCAGCAGCGACAGTAGAGGGGCAGGCCGCTCTGGGGCCAACGTCCTGACTTTC	CASSDSRGAGRSGANVLTF
NA	TRBV19	TRBD2	TRBJ2-5	TGTGCCAGTAGTAACCATGGCGGGAGAAAGGAGACCCAGTACTTC	CASSNHGGRKETQYF
NA	TRBV5-8	NA	TRBJ2-2	TGTGCCAGCAGCTCATCAGCTGTAGCGAACACCGGGGAGCTGTTTTTT	CASSSSAVANTGELFF
NA	TRBV25-1	TRBD2	TRBJ2-2	TGTGCCAGCAGTGAATCCCGCCTAGCGGGGGGGCTCGCCGGGGAGCTGTTTTTT	CASSESRLAGGLAGELFF
NA	TRBV5-1	NA	TRBJ1-4	TGCGCCAGCAGCTCAACGGGACATGGCTACGAAAAACTGTTTTTT	CASSSTGHGYEKLFF
few	TRBV7-9	NA	TRBJ2-7	TGTGCCAGCAGCTTAGGGGCGGGACAGAGGACCTACGAGCAGTACTTC	CASSLGAGQRTYEQYF